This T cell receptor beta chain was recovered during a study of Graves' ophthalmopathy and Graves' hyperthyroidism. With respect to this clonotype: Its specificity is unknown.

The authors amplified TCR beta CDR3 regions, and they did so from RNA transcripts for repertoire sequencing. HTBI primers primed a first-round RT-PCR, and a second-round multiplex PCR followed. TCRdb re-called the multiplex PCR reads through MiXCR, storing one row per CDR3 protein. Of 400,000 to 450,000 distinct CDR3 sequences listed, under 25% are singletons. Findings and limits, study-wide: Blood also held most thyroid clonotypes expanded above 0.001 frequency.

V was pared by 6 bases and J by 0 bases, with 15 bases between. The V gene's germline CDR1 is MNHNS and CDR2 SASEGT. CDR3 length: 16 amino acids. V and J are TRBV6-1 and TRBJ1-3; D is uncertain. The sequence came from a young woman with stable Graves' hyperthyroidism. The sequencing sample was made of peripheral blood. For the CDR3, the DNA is TGTGCCAGCAGACCCTACGGGTGGAACTCTGGAAACACCATATATTTT. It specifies CASRPYGWNSGNTIYF.